This TCR beta chain was recorded in a study of OX40 agonist ivuxolimab in advanced cancers. The wider study: Patients were dosed intravenously with ivuxolimab at 0.01 to 10 mg/kg every 2 weeks. Those enrolled were 82.7% male, with a mean age of approximately 60 years and ages from about 20 to 80.

Of note for this clone: What it binds is not known.

Method: immunoSEQ multiplex PCR; TCRdb's copy keeps in-frame clones and lacks some. The data show roughly 48,000 clones, with 83% seen just once and over 1% held by the top ten. Study-level findings and limits: Individuals who were partial responders at 0.1-3.0 mg/kg had clonal expansion that ranked among the lowest. Compared with CD4+, CD8+ T cells on average had more expanded clones.

Trimming cost V 5 bases and J 15 bases, with 14 bases left between them. CDR1 SGHAT and CDR2 FQNNGV come from the germline V gene. The length of the CDR3 is 11 residues. The sequence was collected from an adult with an advanced solid tumor such as melanoma, head and neck, liver or kidney cancer. The input for sequencing was CD4+ or CD8+ T cells sorted from blood, taken in a trial of the OX40 agonist ivuxolimab. The chain joins TRBV11-2 to TRBJ2-1; D perhaps matches TRBD2 (5 bases). Written as DNA, the CDR3 is TGTGCCAGCAGCCCCAGCTTGGGAGTGTTCTTC. It is translated as CASSPSLGVFF.